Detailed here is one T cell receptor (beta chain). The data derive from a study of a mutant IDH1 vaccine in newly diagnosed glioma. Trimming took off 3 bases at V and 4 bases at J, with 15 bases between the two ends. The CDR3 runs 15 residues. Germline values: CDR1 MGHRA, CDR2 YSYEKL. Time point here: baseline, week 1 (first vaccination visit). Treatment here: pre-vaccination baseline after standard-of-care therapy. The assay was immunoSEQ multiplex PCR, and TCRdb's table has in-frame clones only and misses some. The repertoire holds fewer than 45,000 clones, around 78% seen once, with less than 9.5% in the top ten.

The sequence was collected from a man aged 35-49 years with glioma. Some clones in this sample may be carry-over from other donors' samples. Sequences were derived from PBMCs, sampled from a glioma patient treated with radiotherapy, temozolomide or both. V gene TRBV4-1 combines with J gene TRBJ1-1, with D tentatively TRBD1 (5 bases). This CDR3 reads CASSHPQGGTTEAFF. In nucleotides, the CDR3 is TGCGCCAGCAGCCATCCGCAGGGTGGGACCACTGAAGCTTTCTTT.